One and the same sample provided the 10 T cell receptor beta chains below, sequenced in a study of blood T cell repertoires in COVID-19. Profiled with immunoSEQ multiplex PCR; TCRdb holds only in-frame clones, not every one. The repertoire has about 74,000 clones, roughly four fifths of them found once; the top ten carry about 35%. The sequenced sample was peripheral blood. Receptor source: a man aged 65 to 85 with acute or convalescent COVID-19.

The rearrangement joins TRBV7-6 to TRBJ2-5, with 7 nucleotides matching TRBD1. There are 18 residues in the CDR3. V was pared by 7 bases and J by 2 bases, with 19 bases of the junction left unmatched. The germline CDR1 and CDR2 sequences are SGHVS and FNYEAQ. The chain's CDR3 is CASTKTPSVGTAQETQYF. In DNA form, the CDR3 reads TGTGCCAGCACCAAAACCCCCTCCGTTGGGACAGCACAAGAGACCCAGTACTTC. Looking up the rest from reference TRBV7-6 and TRBJ2-5 gives the full variable domain: GAGVSQSPRYKVTKRGQDVALRCDPISGHVSLYWYRQALGQGPEFLTYFNYEAQQDKSGLPNDRFSAERPEGSISTLTIQRTEQRDSAMYRCASTKTPSVGTAQETQYFGPGTRLLVL.

V and J are TRBV7-8 and TRBJ1-2, with 10 bases fitting TRBD1. Germline CDR1 is SGHVS and CDR2 is FQNEAQ. Germline trimming cut 8 bases from V and 7 bases from J; bases unmatched to any gene: 10. The CDR3 is made up of 14 amino acids. The CDR3 bases are TGTGCCAGCGGGGTGCGCGGACAGGGGGGTGGCTACACCTTC. This gives the protein CASGVRGQGGGYTF.

J is TRBJ1-2 and V is TRBV29-1, with 7 bases aligning to TRBD1. The trim removed 6 bases at V and 6 bases at J, leaving 7 bases unmatched. Germline V lookup: CDR1 SQVTM, CDR2 ANQGSEA. The CDR3 has 12 residues. The CDR3 loop is CSVRDRVNGYTF. CDR3 DNA: TGCAGCGTGCGAGACAGGGTTAATGGCTACACCTTC.

The gene calls are TRBV5-6 and TRBJ2-1; D remains ambiguous. Trimming left V 4 bases short and J 4 bases short, with 3 bases between. The CDR3 has 11 residues. Per germline, CDR1 SGHDT and CDR2 YYEEEE. The CDR3 coding sequence is TGTGCCAGCAGCCAGTACAATGAGCAGTTCTTC. Amino acid sequence: CASSQYNEQFF.

In this sample, this clone turned up a few times. This sequence joins TRBV7-9 and TRBJ2-5, with 9 positions matching TRBD1. Per germline, CDR1 SEHNR and CDR2 FQNEAQ (reference sequence). This CDR3 is built from 14 residues. The trim removed 6 bases at V and 2 bases at J, leaving 4 bases unmatched. The CDR3 protein is CASRTGGGQETQYF. CDR3 in DNA: TGTGCCAGCAGAACAGGGGGCGGGCAAGAGACCCAGTACTTC.

J is TRBJ2-7 and V is TRBV10-2; D may be TRBD2 (5 bases). This CDR3 is 12 amino acids long. Germline loops: CDR1 WSHSY, CDR2 SAAADI. The ends were cut back, 4 bases at V and 3 bases at J, with 7 bases in the middle. CDR3 region: CASSVGVYEQYF. The CDR3 DNA reads TGCGCCAGCAGTGTCGGGGTCTACGAGCAGTACTTC.

CDR3 protein: CASSVSQGAGNTIYF. The CDR3 DNA follows: TGTGCCAGCAGCGTTTCACAGGGAGCTGGAAACACCATATATTTT. The chain employs TRBV9 and TRBJ1-3; a weak D match, TRBD1 (6 bases). The CDR3 spans 15 residues. The V gene's germline CDR1 is SGDLS and CDR2 YYNGEE. V lost 2 bases and J lost 2, with 11 bases in between.

The genes are TRBV3-1 (or the pseudogene TRBV3-2) and TRBJ2-5; D not certain. Germline values: CDR1 LGHDT, CDR2 YNNKEL (reference sequence). Trimming pared 2 bases from V and 2 bases from J, leaving 9 bases between. The CDR3 is 14 amino acids. The CDR3 DNA reads as TGTGCCAGCAGCCAACGCACTGTGCAAGAGACCCAGTACTTC. This encodes CASSQRTVQETQYF.

The genes are TRBV21-1 and TRBJ2-7; the table's D call of TRBD1 was not tested on the DNA. TRBV21-1 is termed a pseudogene. The CDR3 is 18 residues long. The CDR3 nucleotides read TGTGCCAGCAGCAAAGAAGGTGGGGACAGCAGGAGCTCCTACGAGCAGTACTTC. It translates to CASSKEGGDSRSSYEQYF.

This sequence joins TRBV6-5 and TRBJ1-4, with D maybe TRBD1 (5 bases). CDR1 and CDR2 from the germline V gene are MNHEY and SVGAGI. CDR3 size: 15 residues. Trimming shortened V by 4 bases and J by 4 bases, and 13 bases separated the two germline ends. The CDR3 reads CASSFGTGFNEKLFF. The DNA of the CDR3 is TGTGCCAGCAGTTTCGGGACTGGTTTTAATGAAAAACTGTTTTTT.